These T cell receptor beta chains were read from a single sample in a study of chemoradiotherapy in HPV16-positive cancers. TCRdb's copy holds only in-frame clones and misses some; the assay was immunoSEQ multiplex PCR. The data contain 3,600 or so clones, 75% to 85% of them seen just once; the ten biggest clones take up around 14%. This sample was obtained from a patient who underwent chemoradiotherapy. These receptor sequences come from a human donor with HPV-associated anogenital cancer. Each CDR3 is given with its conserved first and last residue. D genes are given only for firm matches. Not every row has a clone size; where given, it reads once, few, many or a size class.

CDR3: CASSTGGTNTGELFF
DNA: TGTGCCAGCAGCACCGGGGGTACGAACACCGGGGAGCTGTTTTTT
length: 15
V: TRBV11-2
D: NA
size: once
J: TRBJ2-2

CDR3: CASSPQISTGELFF
DNA: TGTGCCAGCAGCCCTCAAATTTCCACCGGGGAGCTGTTTTTT
length: 14
V: TRBV9
D: NA
size: NA
J: TRBJ2-2

CDR3: CASSFDQGSYNEQFF
DNA: TGTGCCAGCAGCTTCGACCAGGGTTCCTACAATGAGCAGTTCTTC
length: 15
V: TRBV5-4
D: NA
size: NA
J: TRBJ2-1

CDR3: CASNQGTYGYTF
DNA: TGTGCCAGCAACCAGGGGACCTATGGCTACACCTTC
length: 12
V: TRBV2
D: NA
size: NA
J: TRBJ1-2

CDR3: CASSIFGDRGRLNTEAFF
DNA: TGTGCCAGTAGTATATTTGGGGACAGGGGGCGTCTTAACACTGAAGCTTTCTTT
length: 18
V: TRBV19
D: TRBD1
size: NA
J: TRBJ1-1

CDR3: CASSLAGREMAFF
DNA: TGCGCCAGCAGCTTGGCCGGTAGGGAAATGGCTTTCTTT
length: 13
V: TRBV5-1
D: NA
size: NA
J: TRBJ1-1

CDR3: CASSAREGNQPQHF
DNA: TGTGCCAGCAGCGCCAGGGAGGGCAATCAGCCCCAGCATTTT
length: 14
V: TRBV7-8
D: NA
size: NA
J: TRBJ1-5

CDR3: CASSQDLAGGPDTQYF
DNA: TGCGCCAGCAGCCAAGATCTGGCGGGGGGGCCAGATACGCAGTATTTT
length: 16
V: TRBV4-3
D: TRBD2
size: NA
J: TRBJ2-3

CDR3: CAVTEKTSGGAKETQYF
DNA: TGCGCCGTCACGGAAAAGACTAGCGGGGGGGCCAAAGAGACCCAGTACTTC
length: 17
V: TRBV10-2
D: TRBD2
size: once
J: TRBJ2-5

CDR3: CASSQETTNEKLFF
DNA: TGTGCCAGCAGCCAGGAGACAACTAATGAAAAACTGTTTTTT
length: 14
V: TRBV28
D: NA
size: NA
J: TRBJ1-4

CDR3: CASSLGGNGNTIYF
DNA: TGTGCCAGCAGTTTAGGGGGAAATGGAAACACCATATATTTT
length: 14
V: TRBV28
D: NA
size: few
J: TRBJ1-3

CDR3: CASSFQGAYTQYF
DNA: TGTGCCAGCAGTTTTCAGGGGGCATATACGCAGTATTTT
length: 13
V: TRBV28
D: TRBD1
size: NA
J: TRBJ2-3

CDR3: CASGTVAITQYF
DNA: TGTGCCAGCGGAACAGTGGCAATTACGCAGTACTTC
length: 12
V: TRBV2
D: NA
size: NA
J: TRBJ2-5

CDR3: CASSFFGGRAYNEQFF
DNA: TGTGCCAGCAGCTTTTTTGGCGGGAGGGCCTACAATGAGCAGTTCTTC
length: 16
V: TRBV5-6
D: TRBD2
size: NA
J: TRBJ2-1

CDR3: CASSEALAGGLFGYF
DNA: TGTGCCAGCAGTGAAGCGCTGGCAGGGGGTCTTTTCGGGTACTTC
length: 15
V: TRBV6-1
D: TRBD1
size: NA
J: TRBJ2-7

CDR3: CAWSMGKTQYF
DNA: TGTGCCTGGAGTATGGGAAAGACCCAGTACTTC
length: 11
V: TRBV30
D: NA
size: NA
J: TRBJ2-5

CDR3: CASSLAEARVEQFF
DNA: TGCGCCAGCAGCTTGGCCGAAGCCCGCGTTGAGCAGTTCTTC
length: 14
V: TRBV5-1
D: NA
size: NA
J: TRBJ2-1

CDR3: CASSEASGRADTQYF
DNA: TGTGCCAGCAGTGAAGCTAGCGGGAGGGCAGATACGCAGTATTTT
length: 15
V: TRBV6-1
D: TRBD2
size: NA
J: TRBJ2-3

CDR3: CASSKQSPTDTQYF
DNA: TGTGCCAGCAGCAAACAGTCACCCACAGATACGCAGTATTTT
length: 14
V: TRBV6-5
D: NA
size: NA
J: TRBJ2-3

CDR3: CSVEDLRVGGYTF
DNA: TGCAGCGTTGAAGACTTGCGGGTGGGAGGCTACACCTTC
length: 13
V: TRBV29-1
D: NA
size: NA
J: TRBJ1-2

CDR3: CASSLEGGDYGYTF
DNA: TGCGCCAGCAGCCTCGAAGGGGGTGACTATGGCTACACCTTC
length: 14
V: TRBV4-3
D: NA
size: NA
J: TRBJ1-2

CDR3: CASSHLDRDGYTF
DNA: TGCGCCAGCAGCCACCTTGACAGGGATGGCTACACCTTC
length: 13
V: TRBV4-3
D: TRBD1
size: NA
J: TRBJ1-2

CDR3: CASSPTGGLAKNIQYF
DNA: TGTGCCAGCAGCCCTACAGGGGGCTTAGCCAAAAACATTCAGTACTTC
length: 16
V: TRBV14
D: TRBD1
size: NA
J: TRBJ2-4

CDR3: CASSDGQGRGQETQYF
DNA: TGCGCCAGCAGCGATGGACAGGGAAGGGGCCAAGAGACCCAGTACTTC
length: 16
V: TRBV5-1
D: TRBD1
size: NA
J: TRBJ2-5

CDR3: CASSVAGTSSYNEQFF
DNA: TGTGCCAGCAGCGTCGCCGGGACTAGTTCATACAATGAGCAGTTCTTC
length: 16
V: TRBV11-3
D: TRBD2
size: once
J: TRBJ2-1

CDR3: CASSLISRGLRNEQFF
DNA: TGTGCCAGCAGCTTAATAAGCCGAGGTTTACGCAATGAGCAGTTCTTC
length: 16
V: TRBV7-3
D: NA
size: NA
J: TRBJ2-1

CDR3: CASSPTIQGNIQYF
DNA: TGTGCCAGCTCACCAACGATACAGGGGAACATTCAGTACTTC
length: 14
V: TRBV18
D: TRBD1
size: NA
J: TRBJ2-4

CDR3: CASRDNRLNTEAFF
DNA: TGCGCCAGCAGAGATAACAGATTGAACACTGAAGCTTTCTTT
length: 14
V: TRBV4-1
D: NA
size: NA
J: TRBJ1-1

CDR3: CASSDPGDRASRYEQFF
DNA: TGTGCCAGCAGTGACCCCGGGGACAGGGCTTCGCGGTATGAGCAGTTCTTC
length: 17
V: TRBV25-1
D: TRBD1
size: NA
J: TRBJ2-1

CDR3: CASSPLAGGETQYF
DNA: TGTGCCAGCTCACCACTGGCAGGGGGAGAGACCCAGTACTTC
length: 14
V: TRBV18
D: TRBD1
size: NA
J: TRBJ2-5

CDR3: CASSLDDRGYTF
DNA: TGTGCCAGCAGCTTGGACGACAGGGGCTACACCTTC
length: 12
V: TRBV5-4
D: NA
size: NA
J: TRBJ1-2

CDR3: CASSLAGRETQYF
DNA: TGTGCCAGCAGCCTAGCGGGACGAGAGACCCAGTACTTC
length: 13
V: TRBV11-2
D: TRBD2
size: NA
J: TRBJ2-5

CDR3: CASSKGQRTGGERKLFF
DNA: TGTGCCAGCAGCAAGGGACAGCGGACTGGTGGGGAAAGAAAACTGTTTTTT
length: 17
V: TRBV7-8
D: TRBD1
size: NA
J: TRBJ1-4

CDR3: CASSQGSAQPQHF
DNA: TGTGCCAGCAGCCAAGGTAGTGCTCAGCCCCAGCATTTT
length: 13
V: TRBV14
D: NA
size: NA
J: TRBJ1-5

CDR3: CASSVAASTDTQYF
DNA: TGTGCCAGCAGTGTAGCGGCTAGCACAGATACGCAGTATTTT
length: 14
V: TRBV2
D: NA
size: NA
J: TRBJ2-3

CDR3: CASGAGGPYEQYF
DNA: TGTGCCAGCGGGGCCGGCGGACCCTACGAGCAGTACTTC
length: 13
V: TRBV27
D: NA
size: once
J: TRBJ2-7

CDR3: CATGVAPNTEAFF
DNA: TGTGCCACCGGGGTTGCTCCGAACACTGAAGCTTTCTTT
length: 13
V: TRBV7-2
D: NA
size: NA
J: TRBJ1-1

CDR3: CASSPRTVTTGTEAFF
DNA: TGCGCCAGCAGCCCAAGGACAGTTACTACGGGCACTGAAGCTTTCTTT
length: 16
V: TRBV4-1
D: NA
size: NA
J: TRBJ1-1

CDR3: CASSLVAGGHTDTQYF
DNA: TGTGCCAGCAGCTTGGTAGCGGGGGGACACACAGATACGCAGTATTTT
length: 16
V: TRBV5-5
D: TRBD2
size: NA
J: TRBJ2-3

CDR3: CASSPARDYGYTF
DNA: TGTGCCAGCTCACCAGCCAGGGACTATGGCTACACCTTC
length: 13
V: TRBV18
D: NA
size: NA
J: TRBJ1-2

CDR3: CATSRDLAGTGELFF
DNA: TGTGCCACCAGCAGAGATTTAGCCGGGACCGGGGAGCTGTTTTTT
length: 15
V: TRBV15
D: NA
size: NA
J: TRBJ2-2

CDR3: CASSLAKGPRGLGTDTQYF
DNA: TGTGCCAGCAGCTTAGCGAAAGGCCCCAGGGGATTGGGGACAGATACGCAGTATTTT
length: 19
V: TRBV7-9
D: NA
size: NA
J: TRBJ2-3

CDR3: CASSRQERTEAFF
DNA: TGTGCCAGCAGCAGACAGGAGAGGACTGAAGCTTTCTTT
length: 13
V: TRBV5-4
D: NA
size: NA
J: TRBJ1-1

CDR3: CASSLETSGYNEQFF
DNA: TGTGCCAGCAGCTTAGAGACTAGCGGCTACAATGAGCAGTTCTTC
length: 15
V: TRBV7-3
D: TRBD2
size: NA
J: TRBJ2-1

CDR3: CASSRLEGTEAFF
DNA: TGTGCCAGCAGCCGACTCGAGGGCACTGAAGCTTTCTTT
length: 13
V: TRBV2
D: NA
size: few
J: TRBJ1-1